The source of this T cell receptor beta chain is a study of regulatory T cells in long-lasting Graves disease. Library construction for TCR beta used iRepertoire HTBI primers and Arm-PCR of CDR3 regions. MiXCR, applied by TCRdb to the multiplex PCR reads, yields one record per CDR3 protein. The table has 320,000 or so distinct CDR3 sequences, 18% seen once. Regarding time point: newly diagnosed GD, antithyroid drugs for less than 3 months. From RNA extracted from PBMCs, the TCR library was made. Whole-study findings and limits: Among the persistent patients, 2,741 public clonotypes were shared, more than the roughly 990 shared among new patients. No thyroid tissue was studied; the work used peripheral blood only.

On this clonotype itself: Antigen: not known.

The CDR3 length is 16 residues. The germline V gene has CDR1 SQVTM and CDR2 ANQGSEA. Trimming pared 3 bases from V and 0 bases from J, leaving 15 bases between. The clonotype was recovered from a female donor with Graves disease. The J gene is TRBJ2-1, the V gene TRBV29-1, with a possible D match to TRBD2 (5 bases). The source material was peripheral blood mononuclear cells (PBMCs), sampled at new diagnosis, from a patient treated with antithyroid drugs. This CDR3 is CSVDSPGVSSYNEQFF. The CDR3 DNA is TGCAGCGTTGACTCTCCCGGGGTAAGCTCCTACAATGAGCAGTTCTTC.